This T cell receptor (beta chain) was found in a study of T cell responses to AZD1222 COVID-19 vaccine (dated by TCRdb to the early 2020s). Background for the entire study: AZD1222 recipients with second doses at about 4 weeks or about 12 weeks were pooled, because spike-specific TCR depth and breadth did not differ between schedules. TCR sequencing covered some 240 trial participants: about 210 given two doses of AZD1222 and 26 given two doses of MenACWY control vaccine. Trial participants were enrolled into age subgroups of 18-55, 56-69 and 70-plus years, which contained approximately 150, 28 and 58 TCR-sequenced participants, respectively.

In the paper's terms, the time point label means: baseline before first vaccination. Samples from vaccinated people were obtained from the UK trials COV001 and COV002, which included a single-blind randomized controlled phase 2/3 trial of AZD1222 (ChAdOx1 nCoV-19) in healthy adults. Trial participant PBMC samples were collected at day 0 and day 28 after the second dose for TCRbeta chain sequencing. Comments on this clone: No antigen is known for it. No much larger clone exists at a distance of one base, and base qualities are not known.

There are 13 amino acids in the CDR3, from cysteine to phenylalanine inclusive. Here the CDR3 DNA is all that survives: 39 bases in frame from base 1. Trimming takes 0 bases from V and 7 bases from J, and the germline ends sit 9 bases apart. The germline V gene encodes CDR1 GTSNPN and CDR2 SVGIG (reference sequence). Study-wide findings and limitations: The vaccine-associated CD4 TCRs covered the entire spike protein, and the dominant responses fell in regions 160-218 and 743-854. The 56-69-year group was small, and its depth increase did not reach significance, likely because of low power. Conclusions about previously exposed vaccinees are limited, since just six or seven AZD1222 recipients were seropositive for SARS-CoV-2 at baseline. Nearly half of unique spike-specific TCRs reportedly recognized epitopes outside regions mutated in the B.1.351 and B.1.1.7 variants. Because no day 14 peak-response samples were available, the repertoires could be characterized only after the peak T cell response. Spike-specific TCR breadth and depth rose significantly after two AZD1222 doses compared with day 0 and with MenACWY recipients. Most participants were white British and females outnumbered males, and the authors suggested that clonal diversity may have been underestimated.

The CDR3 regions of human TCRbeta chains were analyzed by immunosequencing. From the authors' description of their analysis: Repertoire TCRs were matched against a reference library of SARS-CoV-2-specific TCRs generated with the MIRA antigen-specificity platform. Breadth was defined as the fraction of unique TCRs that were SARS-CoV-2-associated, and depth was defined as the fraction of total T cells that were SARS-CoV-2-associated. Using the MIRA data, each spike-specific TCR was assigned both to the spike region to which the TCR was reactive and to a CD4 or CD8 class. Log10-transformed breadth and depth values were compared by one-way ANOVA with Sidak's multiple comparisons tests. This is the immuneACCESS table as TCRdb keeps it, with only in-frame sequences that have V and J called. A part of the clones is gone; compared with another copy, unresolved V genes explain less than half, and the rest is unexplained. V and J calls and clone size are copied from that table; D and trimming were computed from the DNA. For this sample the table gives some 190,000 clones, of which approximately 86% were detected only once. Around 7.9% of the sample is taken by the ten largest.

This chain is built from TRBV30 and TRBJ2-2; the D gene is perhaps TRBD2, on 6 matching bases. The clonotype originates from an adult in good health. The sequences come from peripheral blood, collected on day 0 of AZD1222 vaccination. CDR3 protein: CAWSVGLYGELFF. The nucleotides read TGTGCCTGGAGTGTGGGACTTTACGGGGAGCTGTTTTTT.